The rows below give T cell receptor beta chains drawn from one sample of a study of T-cell memory formation after mild COVID-19. A single record per CDR3 protein comes from TCRdb applying MiXCR to the 5' RACE reads. The sample yields some 450,000 distinct CDR3 sequences, roughly 17% seen once. The material sequenced was PBMCs or a T cell subset sorted from them (not recorded which). These receptors originate from a man aged 18 to 29 who had mild COVID-19 (a few samples of this study predate the infection). Cell type and time point are not known. Both conserved end residues are part of each CDR3. Fields, in order: V gene, D gene, CDR3 length, clone size, J gene, CDR3 protein, CDR3 DNA. D genes are given only for firm matches. Clone size appears in some rows only: once, few, many, or a class for an expanded clone.

v_call: TRBV20-1
d_call: TRBD1
cdr3_length: 14
clone_size: few
j_call: TRBJ1-2
cdr3_aa: CSCAHRGRPYGYTF
cdr3_nt: TGCAGTTGTGCGCACAGGGGGCGTCCGTATGGCTACACCTTC

v_call: TRBV20-1
d_call: TRBD1
cdr3_length: 15
clone_size: few
j_call: TRBJ1-2
cdr3_aa: CSAVTRTGGYYGYTF
cdr3_nt: TGCAGTGCTGTGACGCGGACAGGGGGTTACTATGGCTACACCTTC

v_call: TRBV6-5
d_call: .
cdr3_length: 12
clone_size: .
j_call: TRBJ1-1
cdr3_aa: CASSYVGQEAFF
cdr3_nt: TGTGCCAGCAGTTACGTGGGGCAGGAAGCTTTCTTT

v_call: TRBV11-2
d_call: .
cdr3_length: 14
clone_size: few
j_call: TRBJ2-5
cdr3_aa: CASSFAGPEETQYF
cdr3_nt: TGTGCCAGCAGCTTTGCAGGACCCGAAGAGACCCAGTACTTC

v_call: TRBV19
d_call: TRBD1
cdr3_length: 16
clone_size: .
j_call: TRBJ1-6
cdr3_aa: CASSGRDSGRLSPLHF
cdr3_nt: TGTGCCAGTAGTGGACGGGACAGCGGGCGACTGTCACCCCTCCACTTT

v_call: TRBV5-1
d_call: .
cdr3_length: 15
clone_size: .
j_call: TRBJ1-1
cdr3_aa: CASSSNWGMNTEAFF
cdr3_nt: TGCGCCAGCAGCTCTAACTGGGGAATGAACACTGAAGCTTTCTTT

v_call: TRBV7-9
d_call: TRBD2
cdr3_length: 19
clone_size: few
j_call: TRBJ2-2
cdr3_aa: CASSFPVQGGLAVTGELFF
cdr3_nt: TGTGCCAGCAGCTTCCCGGTACAAGGAGGACTAGCGGTTACCGGGGAGCTGTTTTTT

v_call: TRBV4-3
d_call: .
cdr3_length: 14
clone_size: .
j_call: TRBJ2-1
cdr3_aa: CASSQDPADNEQFF
cdr3_nt: TGCGCCAGCAGCCAAGACCCGGCGGACAATGAGCAGTTCTTC

v_call: TRBV4-3
d_call: .
cdr3_length: 13
clone_size: many
j_call: TRBJ2-7
cdr3_aa: CASSLEQGDKQYF
cdr3_nt: TGCGCCAGCAGCCTTGAACAGGGAGATAAACAGTACTTC

v_call: TRBV10-3
d_call: .
cdr3_length: 13
clone_size: few
j_call: TRBJ1-5
cdr3_aa: CAISPGVNQPQHF
cdr3_nt: TGTGCCATCAGTCCAGGGGTAAATCAGCCCCAGCATTTT

v_call: TRBV4-3
d_call: TRBD1
cdr3_length: 14
clone_size: .
j_call: TRBJ1-2
cdr3_aa: CASSQATGGIGYTF
cdr3_nt: TGCGCCAGCAGCCAAGCCACAGGGGGAATTGGCTACACCTTC

v_call: TRBV18
d_call: .
cdr3_length: 16
clone_size: many
j_call: TRBJ1-5
cdr3_aa: CASSPGIRYSNQPQHF
cdr3_nt: TGTGCCAGCTCACCGGGGATACGCTATAGCAATCAGCCCCAGCATTTT

v_call: TRBV7-9
d_call: .
cdr3_length: 15
clone_size: .
j_call: TRBJ1-1
cdr3_aa: CASSGPGHMNTEAFF
cdr3_nt: TGTGCCAGCAGCGGGCCGGGACACATGAACACTGAAGCTTTCTTT

v_call: TRBV6-5
d_call: .
cdr3_length: 15
clone_size: few
j_call: TRBJ2-7
cdr3_aa: CASSYSLLAGYEQYF
cdr3_nt: TGTGCCAGCAGTTACTCGCTCCTCGCGGGCTACGAGCAGTACTTC

v_call: TRBV20-1
d_call: .
cdr3_length: 13
clone_size: few
j_call: TRBJ2-7
cdr3_aa: CSARVQGRNEQYF
cdr3_nt: TGCAGTGCTAGAGTACAGGGAAGGAACGAGCAGTACTTC

v_call: TRBV27
d_call: TRBD1
cdr3_length: 15
clone_size: .
j_call: TRBJ1-2
cdr3_aa: CARSLTLGTAYGYTF
cdr3_nt: TGTGCCAGAAGTTTAACCCTCGGGACAGCTTATGGCTACACCTTC

v_call: TRBV9
d_call: .
cdr3_length: 14
clone_size: .
j_call: TRBJ1-5
cdr3_aa: CASNPGPVGQPQHF
cdr3_nt: TGTGCCAGCAACCCCGGCCCGGTCGGTCAGCCCCAGCATTTT

v_call: TRBV7-3
d_call: TRBD2
cdr3_length: 16
clone_size: few
j_call: TRBJ2-1
cdr3_aa: CASSLVGLAQYNEQFF
cdr3_nt: TGTGCCAGCAGCCTAGTGGGACTAGCTCAGTACAATGAGCAGTTCTTC

v_call: TRBV7-2
d_call: TRBD1
cdr3_length: 16
clone_size: few
j_call: TRBJ2-5
cdr3_aa: CASSLSGTGGRETQYF
cdr3_nt: TGTGCCAGCAGCTTGTCCGGGACAGGGGGCCGAGAGACCCAGTACTTC

v_call: TRBV4-3
d_call: .
cdr3_length: 14
clone_size: many
j_call: TRBJ1-1
cdr3_aa: CASSQRPLGTEAFF
cdr3_nt: TGCGCCAGCAGCCAGAGGCCGCTGGGCACTGAAGCTTTCTTT

v_call: TRBV7-9
d_call: .
cdr3_length: 11
clone_size: .
j_call: TRBJ2-5
cdr3_aa: CASSAQGTQYF
cdr3_nt: TGTGCCAGCAGCGCCCAGGGGACCCAGTACTTC

v_call: TRBV4-2
d_call: .
cdr3_length: 14
clone_size: .
j_call: TRBJ2-3
cdr3_aa: CASSHQPPTDTQYF
cdr3_nt: TGTGCCAGCAGCCACCAACCGCCCACAGATACGCAGTATTTT

v_call: TRBV5-6
d_call: .
cdr3_length: 15
clone_size: few
j_call: TRBJ2-5
cdr3_aa: CASSRGVEEQETQYF
cdr3_nt: TGTGCCAGCAGCCGGGGAGTGGAGGAACAAGAGACCCAGTACTTC

v_call: TRBV7-9
d_call: .
cdr3_length: 13
clone_size: few
j_call: TRBJ1-1
cdr3_aa: CASSLEGDREAFF
cdr3_nt: TGTGCCAGCAGCTTAGAGGGAGACCGAGAAGCTTTCTTT

v_call: TRBV7-2
d_call: .
cdr3_length: 16
clone_size: .
j_call: TRBJ2-4
cdr3_aa: CASSLAPGMAKNIQYF
cdr3_nt: TGTGCCAGCAGCTTAGCTCCGGGTATGGCCAAAAACATTCAGTACTTC

v_call: TRBV24-1
d_call: .
cdr3_length: 15
clone_size: .
j_call: TRBJ1-5
cdr3_aa: CATSDFSGDNQPQHF
cdr3_nt: TGTGCCACCAGTGATTTTTCGGGGGACAATCAGCCCCAGCATTTT

v_call: TRBV7-3
d_call: TRBD2
cdr3_length: 15
clone_size: few
j_call: TRBJ2-1
cdr3_aa: CASSLQAGGYNEQFF
cdr3_nt: TGTGCCAGCAGCTTACAAGCGGGGGGGTACAATGAGCAGTTCTTC

v_call: TRBV12-3/TRBV12-4
d_call: .
cdr3_length: 12
clone_size: .
j_call: TRBJ2-1
cdr3_aa: CASSLVPREQFF
cdr3_nt: TGTGCCAGCAGTTTAGTACCCCGGGAACAGTTCTTC

v_call: TRBV6-2/TRBV6-3
d_call: .
cdr3_length: 15
clone_size: .
j_call: TRBJ1-5
cdr3_aa: CASSYSGAASQPQHF
cdr3_nt: TGTGCCAGCAGTTACTCCGGAGCAGCTTCTCAGCCCCAGCATTTT

v_call: TRBV5-6
d_call: TRBD2
cdr3_length: 15
clone_size: .
j_call: TRBJ2-2
cdr3_aa: CASRKLAEGTGELFF
cdr3_nt: TGTGCCAGCAGGAAACTAGCGGAGGGGACCGGGGAGCTGTTTTTT

v_call: TRBV7-9
d_call: .
cdr3_length: 15
clone_size: few
j_call: TRBJ1-1
cdr3_aa: CASSPRRTLNTEAFF
cdr3_nt: TGTGCCAGCAGCCCGCGTAGGACGCTGAACACTGAAGCTTTCTTT

v_call: TRBV6-2/TRBV6-3
d_call: .
cdr3_length: 14
clone_size: .
j_call: TRBJ2-1
cdr3_aa: CASSRGAVYNEQFF
cdr3_nt: TGTGCCAGCAGCCGGGGGGCTGTCTACAATGAGCAGTTCTTC

v_call: TRBV23-1
d_call: .
cdr3_length: 12
clone_size: .
j_call: TRBJ2-7
cdr3_aa: CASGTKGYEQYF
cdr3_nt: TGCGCCAGCGGAACTAAGGGCTACGAGCAGTACTTC

v_call: TRBV10-3
d_call: .
cdr3_length: 13
clone_size: many
j_call: TRBJ1-1
cdr3_aa: CAIRWDMSTEAFF
cdr3_nt: TGTGCCATCAGGTGGGACATGTCCACTGAAGCTTTCTTT

v_call: TRBV2
d_call: TRBD2
cdr3_length: 17
clone_size: .
j_call: TRBJ2-5
cdr3_aa: CASSAVRAGQPQETQYF
cdr3_nt: TGTGCCAGCAGTGCCGTCAGAGCGGGGCAGCCCCAAGAGACCCAGTACTTC

v_call: TRBV10-3
d_call: .
cdr3_length: 14
clone_size: few
j_call: TRBJ1-6
cdr3_aa: CASTRVPDNSPLHF
cdr3_nt: TGTGCCTCTACGCGGGTCCCCGATAATTCACCCCTCCACTTT

v_call: TRBV24-1
d_call: .
cdr3_length: 13
clone_size: .
j_call: TRBJ1-4
cdr3_aa: CATSDPTVRKLFF
cdr3_nt: TGTGCCACCAGTGACCCGACAGTCAGAAAACTGTTTTTT

v_call: TRBV5-1
d_call: TRBD1
cdr3_length: 15
clone_size: few
j_call: TRBJ2-7
cdr3_aa: CASSLSPGQPYEQYF
cdr3_nt: TGCGCCAGCAGCCTCAGCCCGGGACAGCCCTACGAGCAGTACTTC

v_call: TRBV4-3
d_call: .
cdr3_length: 13
clone_size: .
j_call: TRBJ2-3
cdr3_aa: CASSQDFRNTQYF
cdr3_nt: TGCGCCAGCAGCCAAGATTTTAGGAACACGCAGTATTTT

v_call: TRBV6-4
d_call: .
cdr3_length: 15
clone_size: .
j_call: TRBJ1-5
cdr3_aa: CASPRGLGVNQPQHF
cdr3_nt: TGTGCCAGCCCGAGGGGGTTGGGAGTTAATCAGCCCCAGCATTTT

v_call: TRBV27
d_call: .
cdr3_length: 12
clone_size: .
j_call: TRBJ1-4
cdr3_aa: CASSHYPEKLFF
cdr3_nt: TGTGCCAGCAGCCATTACCCTGAAAAACTGTTTTTT

v_call: TRBV4-1
d_call: .
cdr3_length: 14
clone_size: few
j_call: TRBJ2-2
cdr3_aa: CASSHGEDTGELFF
cdr3_nt: TGCGCCAGCAGTCACGGGGAGGACACCGGGGAGCTGTTTTTT